This T cell receptor beta chain was recovered during a study of T cell responses to AZD1222 COVID-19 vaccine. Findings of the study overall: CD4 TCRs covered the whole spike, strongest at regions 160-218 and 743-854.

With 6 bases clipped from V and 3 bases from J, the junction kept 4 bases outside the gene matches. Germline V gives CDR1 MDHEN, CDR2 SYDVKM. CDR3 length equals 13 residues. Assay: immunoSEQ multiplex PCR; the TCRdb copy retains only in-frame clones and omits some. The repertoire includes some 140,000 clones, 85% to 90% of them detected once, and under 2.5% sits in the top ten. Regarding this clone: What it binds is not known.

The sequenced sample was peripheral blood, obtained on day 0 of AZD1222 vaccination. V usage is TRBV28 and J usage is TRBJ1-1, with 7 bases fitting TRBD1. The clonotype comes from an adult in good health. CDR3 nucleotides: TGTGCCAGCAGGGCCACAGGGGACACTGAAGCTTTCTTT. Translation: CASRATGDTEAFF.